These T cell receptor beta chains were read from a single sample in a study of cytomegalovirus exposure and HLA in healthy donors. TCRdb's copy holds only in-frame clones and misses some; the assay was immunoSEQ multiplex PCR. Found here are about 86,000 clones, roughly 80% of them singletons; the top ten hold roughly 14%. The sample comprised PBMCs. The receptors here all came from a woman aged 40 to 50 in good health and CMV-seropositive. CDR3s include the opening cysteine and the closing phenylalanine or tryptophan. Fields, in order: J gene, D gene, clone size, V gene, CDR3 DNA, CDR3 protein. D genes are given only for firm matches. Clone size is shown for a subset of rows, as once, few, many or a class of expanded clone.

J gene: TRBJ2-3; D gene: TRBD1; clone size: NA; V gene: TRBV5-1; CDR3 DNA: TGCGCCAGCAGCTCCGGGGGGACAGGGGTGGGAGATACGCAGTATTTT; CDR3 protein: CASSSGGTGVGDTQYF
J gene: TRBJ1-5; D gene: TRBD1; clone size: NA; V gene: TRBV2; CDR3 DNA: TGTGCCAGCGGGGGACAGGGTTGGAATCAGCCCCAGCATTTT; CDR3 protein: CASGGQGWNQPQHF
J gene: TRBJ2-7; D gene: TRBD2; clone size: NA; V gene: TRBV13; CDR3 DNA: TGTGCCAGCAGCATAAGCGGGGGGGGCTACGAGCAGTACTTC; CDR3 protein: CASSISGGGYEQYF
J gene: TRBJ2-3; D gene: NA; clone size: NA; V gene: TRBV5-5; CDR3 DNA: TGTGCCAGCAGCGGCGGGACGTTCGGGGATACGCAGTATTTT; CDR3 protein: CASSGGTFGDTQYF
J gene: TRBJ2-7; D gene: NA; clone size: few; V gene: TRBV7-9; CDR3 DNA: TGTGCCAGCAGCTTAGGGACTAACTACGAGCAGTACTTC; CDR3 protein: CASSLGTNYEQYF
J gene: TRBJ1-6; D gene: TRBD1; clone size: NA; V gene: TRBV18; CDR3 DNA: TGTGCCAGCTCACCTGAGGGACAGGGGGCACCCCTCCACTTT; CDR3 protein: CASSPEGQGAPLHF
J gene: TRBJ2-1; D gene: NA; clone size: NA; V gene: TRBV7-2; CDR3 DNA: TGTGCCAGCAGATACCATGACTATGATAATGAGCAGTTCTTC; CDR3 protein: CASRYHDYDNEQFF
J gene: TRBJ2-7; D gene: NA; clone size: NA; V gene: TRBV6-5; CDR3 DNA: TGTGCCAGCAGCAACGCGGGACTTCTTTCCTACGAGCAGTACTTC; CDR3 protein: CASSNAGLLSYEQYF
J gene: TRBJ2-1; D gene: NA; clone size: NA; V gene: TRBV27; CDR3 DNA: TGTGCCAGCACAGATTACAATGAGCAGTTCTTC; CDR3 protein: CASTDYNEQFF
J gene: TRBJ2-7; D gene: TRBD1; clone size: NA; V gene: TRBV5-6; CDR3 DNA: TGTGCCAGCAGCTCAGGGGGCGTGGAGGAGCAGTACTTC; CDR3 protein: CASSSGGVEEQYF
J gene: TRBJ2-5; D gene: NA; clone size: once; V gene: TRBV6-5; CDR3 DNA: TGTGCCAGCAGTCCTTTGGAGGGCGAGGAGACCCAGTACTTC; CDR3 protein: CASSPLEGEETQYF
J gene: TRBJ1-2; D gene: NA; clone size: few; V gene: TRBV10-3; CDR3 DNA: TGTGCCATCAGAGACCCTGAATCAGGTTATGGCTACACCTTC; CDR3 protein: CAIRDPESGYGYTF
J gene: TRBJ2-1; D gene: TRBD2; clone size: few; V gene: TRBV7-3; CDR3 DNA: TGTGCCAGCAGCTTAAACCCCAGCGGGGCCTACAATGAGCAGTTCTTC; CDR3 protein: CASSLNPSGAYNEQFF
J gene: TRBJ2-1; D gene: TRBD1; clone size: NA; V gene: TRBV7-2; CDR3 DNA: TGTGCCAGCAGCTTGGACAGGTCCTACAATGAGCAGTTCTTC; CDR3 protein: CASSLDRSYNEQFF
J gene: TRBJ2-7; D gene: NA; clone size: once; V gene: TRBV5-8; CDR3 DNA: TGTGCCAGCCTGGCCCTAGGGAGGTCCCCGATCTCTAACTTC; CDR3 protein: CASLALGRSPISNF
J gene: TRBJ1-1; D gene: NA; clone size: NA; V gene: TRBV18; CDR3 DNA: TGTGCCAGCTCACCGGATATGGGCCCCAGAAACACTGAAGCTTTCTTT; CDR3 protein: CASSPDMGPRNTEAFF
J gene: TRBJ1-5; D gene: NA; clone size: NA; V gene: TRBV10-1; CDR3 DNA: TGCGCCAGCAGTGAGTCAGACAGAAATCAGCCCCAGCATTTT; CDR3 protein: CASSESDRNQPQHF
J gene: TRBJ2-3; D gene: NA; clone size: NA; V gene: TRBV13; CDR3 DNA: TGTGCCAGCAGCTTCCTTTCTTCGGGGAGAAAAGATACGCAGTATTTT; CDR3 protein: CASSFLSSGRKDTQYF
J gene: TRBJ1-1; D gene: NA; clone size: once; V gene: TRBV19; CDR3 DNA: TGTGCCAGTAATGCCCCACAGACCCCTAAAGCTTTCTTT; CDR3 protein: CASNAPQTPKAFF
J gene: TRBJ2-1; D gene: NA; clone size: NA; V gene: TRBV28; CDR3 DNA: TGTGCCAGCAGTCCCACCACCCCCACTTCTAATGAGCAGTTCTTC; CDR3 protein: CASSPTTPTSNEQFF
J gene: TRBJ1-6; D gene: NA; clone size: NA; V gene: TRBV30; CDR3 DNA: TGTGCCTGGGGGGCCCCCTCACCCCTCCACTTT; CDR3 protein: CAWGAPSPLHF
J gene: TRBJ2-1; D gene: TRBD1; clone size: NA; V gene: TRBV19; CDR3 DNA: TGTGCCAGTAGTATCCCACCGTGGACAGGGGGCGGGGAGCAGTTCTTC; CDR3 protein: CASSIPPWTGGGEQFF
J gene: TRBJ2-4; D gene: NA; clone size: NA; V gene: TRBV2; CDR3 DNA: TGTGCCAGCACCGTACAGGGAACTCTAGCCAAAAACATTCAGTACTTC; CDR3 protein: CASTVQGTLAKNIQYF
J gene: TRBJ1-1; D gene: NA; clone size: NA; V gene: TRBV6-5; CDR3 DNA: TGTGCCAGCAGTTACTCCACCAGGGAGGGAGCTTTCTTT; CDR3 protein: CASSYSTREGAFF
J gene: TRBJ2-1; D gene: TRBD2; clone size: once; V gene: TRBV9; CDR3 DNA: TGTGCCAGCAGCGTAGTGGAGAGGACTAGCGGGCGGAATGAGCAGTTCTTC; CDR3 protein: CASSVVERTSGRNEQFF
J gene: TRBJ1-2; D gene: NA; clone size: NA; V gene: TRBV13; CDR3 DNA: TGTGCCAGCAGCTTAACAGGCCTAGCGGATACGGACTATGGCTACACCTTC; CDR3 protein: CASSLTGLADTDYGYTF
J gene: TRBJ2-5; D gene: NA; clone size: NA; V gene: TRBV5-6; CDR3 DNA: TGTGCCAGCAGCTTGTCGCTCCAGGGTGGTTGGGAGACCCAGTACTTC; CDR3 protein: CASSLSLQGGWETQYF
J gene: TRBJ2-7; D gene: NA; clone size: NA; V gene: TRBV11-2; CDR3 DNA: TGTGCCAGCAGCTTAGGACAGTACGAGCAGTACTTC; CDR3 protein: CASSLGQYEQYF
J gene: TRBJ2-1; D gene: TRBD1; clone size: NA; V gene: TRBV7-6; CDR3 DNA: TGTGCCAGCAGCCCTCGGACAGGGAAAGGATCTGAGCAGTTCTTC; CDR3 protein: CASSPRTGKGSEQFF
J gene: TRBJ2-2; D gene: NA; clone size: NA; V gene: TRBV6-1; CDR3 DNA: TGTGCCAGCAGTGTATGGAGCGTGAACACCGGGGAGCTGTTTTTT; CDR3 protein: CASSVWSVNTGELFF
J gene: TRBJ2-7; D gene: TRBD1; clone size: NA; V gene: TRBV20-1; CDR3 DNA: TGCAGTGCCAGACAGGGCTACGAGCAGTACTTC; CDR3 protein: CSARQGYEQYF
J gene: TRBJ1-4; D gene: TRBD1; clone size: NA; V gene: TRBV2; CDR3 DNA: TGTGCCAGCAGTGGGGACAGGGAAAAGGTTATCGATGAAAAACTGTTTTTT; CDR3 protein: CASSGDREKVIDEKLFF
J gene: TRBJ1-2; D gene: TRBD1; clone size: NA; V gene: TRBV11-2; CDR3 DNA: TGTGCCAGCACCTTGGGGACAGTGAATGGCTACACCTTC; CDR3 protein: CASTLGTVNGYTF
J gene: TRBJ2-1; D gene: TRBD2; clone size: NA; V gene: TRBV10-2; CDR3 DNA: TGCGCCAGCAACAGCGGGGGGCTTAATGAGCAGTTCTTC; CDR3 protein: CASNSGGLNEQFF
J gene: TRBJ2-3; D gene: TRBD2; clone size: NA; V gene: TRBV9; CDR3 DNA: TGTGCCAGCAGCGATAGCGGGGCCGGGGGCGTGGCGCAGTATTTT; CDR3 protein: CASSDSGAGGVAQYF
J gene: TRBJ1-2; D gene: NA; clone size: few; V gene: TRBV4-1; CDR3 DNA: TGCGCCAGCAGCCAAGAGGAAACTCTGACAGGCGGCTACACCTTC; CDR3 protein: CASSQEETLTGGYTF
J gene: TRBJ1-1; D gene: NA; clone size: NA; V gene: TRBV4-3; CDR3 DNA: TGCGCCAGCAGCCAAGGATTGTGGAGCACTGAAGCTTTCTTT; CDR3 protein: CASSQGLWSTEAFF
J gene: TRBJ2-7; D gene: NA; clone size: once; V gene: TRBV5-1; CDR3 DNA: TGCGCCAGCAGCTTGGATGGCCGCAGCTCCTACGAGCAGTACTTC; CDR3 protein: CASSLDGRSSYEQYF
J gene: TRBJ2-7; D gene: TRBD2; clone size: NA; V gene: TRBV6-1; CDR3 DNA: TGTGCCAGCAGTGAGCGGGAGAGGAGCTCCTACGAGCAGTACTTC; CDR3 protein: CASSERERSSYEQYF
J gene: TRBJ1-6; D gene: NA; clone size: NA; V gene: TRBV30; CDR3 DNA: TGTGCCTGGAGTGTAAGGGTGACAGCTAATTCACCCCTCCACTTT; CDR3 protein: CAWSVRVTANSPLHF
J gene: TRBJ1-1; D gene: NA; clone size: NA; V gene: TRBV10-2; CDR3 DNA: TGCGCCAGCACTGAAGCTCTCAGGGATGGGAACACTGAAGCTTTCTTT; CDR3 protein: CASTEALRDGNTEAFF
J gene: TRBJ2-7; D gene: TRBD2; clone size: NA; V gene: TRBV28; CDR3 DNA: TGTGCCAGCAGTCTTGGGGTAGCGGGAGGGCTACGCGAGCAGTACTTC; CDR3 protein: CASSLGVAGGLREQYF
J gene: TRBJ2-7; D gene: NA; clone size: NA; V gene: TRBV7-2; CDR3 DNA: TGTGCCAGCAGCTTAGACCGAGGAAGATACGAGCAGTACTTC; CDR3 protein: CASSLDRGRYEQYF
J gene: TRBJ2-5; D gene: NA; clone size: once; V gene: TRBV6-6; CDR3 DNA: TGTGCCAGCAGTTATGGCTACCAAGAGACCCAGTACTTC; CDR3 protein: CASSYGYQETQYF
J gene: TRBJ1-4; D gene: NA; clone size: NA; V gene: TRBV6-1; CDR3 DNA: TGTGCCAGCAGTGACACAGGCCAAGGGGAAAAACTGTTTTTT; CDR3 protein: CASSDTGQGEKLFF
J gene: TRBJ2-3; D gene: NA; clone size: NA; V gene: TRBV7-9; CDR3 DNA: TGTGCCAGCAGCTTAGTATTCCTAGCCTCGCAGTATTTT; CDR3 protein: CASSLVFLASQYF
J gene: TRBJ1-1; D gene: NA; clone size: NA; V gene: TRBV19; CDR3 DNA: TGTGCCAGTAGTTTACCAGGGGTAACTGAAGCTTTCTTT; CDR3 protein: CASSLPGVTEAFF
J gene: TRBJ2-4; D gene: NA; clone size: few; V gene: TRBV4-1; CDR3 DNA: TGCGCCAGCAGCCAAGATGAAGACCAGGGGGGAGTTACCAAAAACATTCAGTACTTC; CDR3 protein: CASSQDEDQGGVTKNIQYF